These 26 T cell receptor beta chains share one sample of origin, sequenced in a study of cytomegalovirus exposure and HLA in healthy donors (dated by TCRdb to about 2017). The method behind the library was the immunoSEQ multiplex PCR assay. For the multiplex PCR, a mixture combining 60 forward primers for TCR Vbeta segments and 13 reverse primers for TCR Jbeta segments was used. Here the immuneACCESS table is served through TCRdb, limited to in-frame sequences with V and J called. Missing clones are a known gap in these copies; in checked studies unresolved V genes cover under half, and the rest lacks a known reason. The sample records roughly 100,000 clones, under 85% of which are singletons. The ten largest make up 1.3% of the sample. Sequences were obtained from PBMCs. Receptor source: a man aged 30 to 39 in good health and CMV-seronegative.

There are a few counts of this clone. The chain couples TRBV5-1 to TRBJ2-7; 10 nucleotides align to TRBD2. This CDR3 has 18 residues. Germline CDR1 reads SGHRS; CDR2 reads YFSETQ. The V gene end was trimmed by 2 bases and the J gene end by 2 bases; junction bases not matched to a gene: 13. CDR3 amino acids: CASSLRASGSLTPYEQYF. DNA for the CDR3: TGCGCCAGCAGCTTACGGGCTAGCGGGAGCTTAACTCCCTACGAGCAGTACTTC. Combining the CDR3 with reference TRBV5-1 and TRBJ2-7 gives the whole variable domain KAGVTQTPRYLIKTRGQQVTLSCSPISGHRSVSWYQQTPGQGLQFLFEYFSETQRNKGNFPGRFSGRQFSNSRSEMNVSTLELGDSALYLCASSLRASGSLTPYEQYFGPGTRLTVT.

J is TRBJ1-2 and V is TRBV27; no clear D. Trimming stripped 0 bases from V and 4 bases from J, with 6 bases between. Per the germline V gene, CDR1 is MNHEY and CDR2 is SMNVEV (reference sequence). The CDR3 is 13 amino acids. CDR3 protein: CASSLSGSYGYTF. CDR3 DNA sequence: TGTGCCAGCAGTTTATCGGGCAGCTATGGCTACACCTTC.

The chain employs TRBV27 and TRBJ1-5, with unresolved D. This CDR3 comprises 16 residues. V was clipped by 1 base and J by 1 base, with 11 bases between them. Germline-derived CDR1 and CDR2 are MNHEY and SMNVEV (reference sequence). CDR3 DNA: TGTGCCAGCAGTTTATACGCATTTACAAGCAATCAGCCCCAGCATTTT. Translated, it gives CASSLYAFTSNQPQHF.

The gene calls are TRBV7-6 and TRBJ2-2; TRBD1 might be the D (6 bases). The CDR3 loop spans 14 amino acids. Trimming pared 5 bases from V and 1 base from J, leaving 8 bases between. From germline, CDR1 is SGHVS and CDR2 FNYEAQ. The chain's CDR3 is CASSGGQNTGELFF. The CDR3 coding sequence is TGTGCCAGCAGCGGGGGACAGAACACCGGGGAGCTGTTTTTT.

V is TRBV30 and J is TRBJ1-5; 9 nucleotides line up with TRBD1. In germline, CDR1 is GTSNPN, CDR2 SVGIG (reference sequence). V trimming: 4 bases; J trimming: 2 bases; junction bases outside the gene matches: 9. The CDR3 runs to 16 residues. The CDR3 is CAWNGQGFLGNQPQHF. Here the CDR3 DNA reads TGTGCCTGGAATGGACAGGGGTTTTTAGGCAATCAGCCCCAGCATTTT.

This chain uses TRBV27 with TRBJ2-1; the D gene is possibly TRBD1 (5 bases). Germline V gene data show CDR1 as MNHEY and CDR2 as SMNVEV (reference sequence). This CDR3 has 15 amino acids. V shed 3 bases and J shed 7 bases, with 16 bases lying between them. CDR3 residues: CASSFGALVGNEQFF. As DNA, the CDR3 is TGTGCCAGCAGTTTTGGGGCCCTCGTTGGAAATGAGCAGTTCTTC.

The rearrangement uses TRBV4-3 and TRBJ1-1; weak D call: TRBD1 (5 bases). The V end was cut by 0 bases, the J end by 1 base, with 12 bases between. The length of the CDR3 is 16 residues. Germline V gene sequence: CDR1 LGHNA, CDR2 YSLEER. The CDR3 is CASSQDWQGANTEAFF. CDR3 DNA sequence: TGCGCCAGCAGCCAAGATTGGCAGGGCGCGAACACTGAAGCTTTCTTT.

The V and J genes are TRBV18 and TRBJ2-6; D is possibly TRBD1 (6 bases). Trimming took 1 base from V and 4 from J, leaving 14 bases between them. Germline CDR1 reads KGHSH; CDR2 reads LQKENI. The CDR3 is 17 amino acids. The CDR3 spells CASSPRDTMDGANVLTF. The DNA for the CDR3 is TGTGCCAGCTCACCACGGGACACAATGGACGGGGCCAACGTCCTGACTTTC.

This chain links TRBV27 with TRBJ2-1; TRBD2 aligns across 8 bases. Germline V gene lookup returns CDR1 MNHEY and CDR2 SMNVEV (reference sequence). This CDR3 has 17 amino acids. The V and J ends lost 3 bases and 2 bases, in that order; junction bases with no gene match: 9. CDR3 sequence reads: CASSLSGREGPYNEQFF. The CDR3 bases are TGTGCCAGCAGTTTGAGTGGACGGGAGGGCCCCTACAATGAGCAGTTCTTC.

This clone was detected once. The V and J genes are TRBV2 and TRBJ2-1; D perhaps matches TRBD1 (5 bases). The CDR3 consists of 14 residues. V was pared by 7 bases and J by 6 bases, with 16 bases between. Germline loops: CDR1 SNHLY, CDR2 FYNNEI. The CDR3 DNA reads TGTGCCAGCACAGGGTATGTGATCACCAATGAGCAGTTCTTC. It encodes CASTGYVITNEQFF.

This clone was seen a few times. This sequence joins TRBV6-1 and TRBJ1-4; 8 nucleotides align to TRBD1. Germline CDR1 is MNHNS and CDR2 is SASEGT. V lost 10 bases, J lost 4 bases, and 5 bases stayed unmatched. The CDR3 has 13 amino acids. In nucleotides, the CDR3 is TGTGCCAACTCCGGGACAGGTAATGAAAAACTGTTTTTT. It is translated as CANSGTGNEKLFF.

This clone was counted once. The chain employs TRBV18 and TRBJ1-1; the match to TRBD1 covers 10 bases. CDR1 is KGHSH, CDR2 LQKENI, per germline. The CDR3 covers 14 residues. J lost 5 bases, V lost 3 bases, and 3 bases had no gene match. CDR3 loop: CASSPGQGRTEAFF. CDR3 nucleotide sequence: TGTGCCAGCTCACCGGGACAGGGGAGGACTGAAGCTTTCTTT. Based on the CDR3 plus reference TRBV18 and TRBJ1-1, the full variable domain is NAGVMQNPRHLVRRRGQEARLRCSPMKGHSHVYWYRQLPEEGLKFMVYLQKENIIDESGMPKERFSAEFPKEGPSILRIQQVVRGDSAAYFCASSPGQGRTEAFFGQGTRLTVV.

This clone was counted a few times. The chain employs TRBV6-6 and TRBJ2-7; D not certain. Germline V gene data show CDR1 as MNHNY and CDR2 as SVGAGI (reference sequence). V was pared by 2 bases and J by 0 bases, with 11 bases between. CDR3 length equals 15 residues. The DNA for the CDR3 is TGTGCCAGCAGTTACGGCCATCCAAGCTCCTACGAGCAGTACTTC. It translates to CASSYGHPSSYEQYF.

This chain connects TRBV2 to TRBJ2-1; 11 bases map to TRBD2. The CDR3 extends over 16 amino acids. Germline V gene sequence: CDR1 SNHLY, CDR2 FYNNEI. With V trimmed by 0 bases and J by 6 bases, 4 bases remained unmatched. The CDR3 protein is CASSEAVAGGPNEQFF. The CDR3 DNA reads TGTGCCAGCAGTGAAGCGGTAGCGGGAGGGCCCAATGAGCAGTTCTTC.

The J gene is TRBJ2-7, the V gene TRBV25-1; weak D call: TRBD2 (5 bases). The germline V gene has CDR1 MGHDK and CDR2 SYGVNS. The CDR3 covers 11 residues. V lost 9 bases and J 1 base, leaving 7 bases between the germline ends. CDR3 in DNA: TGTGCCAGTAGAGGGTCCTACGAGCAGTACTTC. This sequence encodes CASRGSYEQYF.

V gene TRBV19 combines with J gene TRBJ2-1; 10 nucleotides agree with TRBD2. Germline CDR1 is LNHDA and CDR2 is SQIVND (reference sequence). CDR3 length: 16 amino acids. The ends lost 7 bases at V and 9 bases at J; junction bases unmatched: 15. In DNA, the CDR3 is TGTGCCAGTAAGAGAGGTAGCGGGGGGCCCGACGCTGAGCAGTTCTTC. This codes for CASKRGSGGPDAEQFF. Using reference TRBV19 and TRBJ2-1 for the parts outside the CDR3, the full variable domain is DGGITQSPKYLFRKEGQNVTLSCEQNLNHDAMYWYRQDPGQGLRLIYYSQIVNDFQKGDIAEGYSVSREKKESFPLTVTSAQKNPTAFYLCASKRGSGGPDAEQFFGPGTRLTVL.

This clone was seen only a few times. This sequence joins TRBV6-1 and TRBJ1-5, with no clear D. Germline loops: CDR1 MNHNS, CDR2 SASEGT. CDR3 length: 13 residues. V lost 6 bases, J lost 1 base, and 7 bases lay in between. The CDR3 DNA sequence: TGTGCCAGCAGGGAACAGAGCAATCAGCCCCAGCATTTT. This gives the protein CASREQSNQPQHF.

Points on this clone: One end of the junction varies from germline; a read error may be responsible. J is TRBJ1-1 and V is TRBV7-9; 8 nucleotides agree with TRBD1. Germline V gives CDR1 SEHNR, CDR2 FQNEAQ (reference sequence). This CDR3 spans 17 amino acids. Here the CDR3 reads CSSSLDTRDRGYTEAFF. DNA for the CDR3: TGTTCCAGCAGCTTAGACACCCGAGACAGGGGATATACTGAAGCTTTCTTT.

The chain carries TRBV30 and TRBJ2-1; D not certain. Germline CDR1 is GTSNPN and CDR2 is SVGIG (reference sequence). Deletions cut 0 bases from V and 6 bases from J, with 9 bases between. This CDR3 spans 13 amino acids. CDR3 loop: CAWSVRVSNEQFF. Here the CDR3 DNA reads TGTGCCTGGAGTGTACGAGTGTCCAATGAGCAGTTCTTC.

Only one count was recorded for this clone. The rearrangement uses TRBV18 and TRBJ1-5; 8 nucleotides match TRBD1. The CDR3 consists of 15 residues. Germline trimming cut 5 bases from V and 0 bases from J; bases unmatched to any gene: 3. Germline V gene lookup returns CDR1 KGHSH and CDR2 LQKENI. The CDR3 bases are TGTGCCAGCTCAAACAGGGGGGATAGCAATCAGCCCCAGCATTTT. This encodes CASSNRGDSNQPQHF.

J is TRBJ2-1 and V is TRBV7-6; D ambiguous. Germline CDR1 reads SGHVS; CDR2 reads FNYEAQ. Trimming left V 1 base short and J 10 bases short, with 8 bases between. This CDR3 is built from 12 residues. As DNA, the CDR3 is TGTGCCAGCAGCTTAGTTCCCGGGGAGCAGTTCTTC. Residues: CASSLVPGEQFF. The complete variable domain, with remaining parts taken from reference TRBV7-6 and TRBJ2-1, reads GAGVSQSPRYKVTKRGQDVALRCDPISGHVSLYWYRQALGQGPEFLTYFNYEAQQDKSGLPNDRFSAERPEGSISTLTIQRTEQRDSAMYRCASSLVPGEQFFGPGTRLTVL.

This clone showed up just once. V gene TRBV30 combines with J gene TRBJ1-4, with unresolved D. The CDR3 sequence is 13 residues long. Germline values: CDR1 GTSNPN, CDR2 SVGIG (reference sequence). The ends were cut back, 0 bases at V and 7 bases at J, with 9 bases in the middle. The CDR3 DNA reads TGTGCCTGGAGTGTACAGTTTGGTGAAAAACTGTTTTTT. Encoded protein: CAWSVQFGEKLFF.

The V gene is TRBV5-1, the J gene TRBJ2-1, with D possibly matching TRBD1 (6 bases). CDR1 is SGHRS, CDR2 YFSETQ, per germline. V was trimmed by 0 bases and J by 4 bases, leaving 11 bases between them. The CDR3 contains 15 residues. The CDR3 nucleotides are TGCGCCAGCAGCTTGGGAATGGACAGTTACAATGAGCAGTTCTTC. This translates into CASSLGMDSYNEQFF.

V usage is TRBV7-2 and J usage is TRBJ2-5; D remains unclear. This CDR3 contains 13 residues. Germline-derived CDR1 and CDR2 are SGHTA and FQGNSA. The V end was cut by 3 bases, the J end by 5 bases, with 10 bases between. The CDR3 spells CASSFGDVETQYF. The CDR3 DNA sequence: TGTGCCAGCAGCTTCGGAGACGTGGAGACCCAGTACTTC.

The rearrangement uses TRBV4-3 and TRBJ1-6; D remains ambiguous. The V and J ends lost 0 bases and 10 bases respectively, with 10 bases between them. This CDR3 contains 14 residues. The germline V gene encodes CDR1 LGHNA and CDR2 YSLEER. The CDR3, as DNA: TGCGCCAGCAGCCAAGATCGGGGAGGATCACCCCTCCACTTT. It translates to CASSQDRGGSPLHF.

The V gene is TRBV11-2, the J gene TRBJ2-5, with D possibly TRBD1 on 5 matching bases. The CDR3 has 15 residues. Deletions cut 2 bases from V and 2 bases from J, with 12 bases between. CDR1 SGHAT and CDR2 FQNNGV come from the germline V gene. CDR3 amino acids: CASSLMPDRQETQYF. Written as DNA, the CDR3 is TGTGCCAGCAGCTTAATGCCCGACAGACAAGAGACCCAGTACTTC.